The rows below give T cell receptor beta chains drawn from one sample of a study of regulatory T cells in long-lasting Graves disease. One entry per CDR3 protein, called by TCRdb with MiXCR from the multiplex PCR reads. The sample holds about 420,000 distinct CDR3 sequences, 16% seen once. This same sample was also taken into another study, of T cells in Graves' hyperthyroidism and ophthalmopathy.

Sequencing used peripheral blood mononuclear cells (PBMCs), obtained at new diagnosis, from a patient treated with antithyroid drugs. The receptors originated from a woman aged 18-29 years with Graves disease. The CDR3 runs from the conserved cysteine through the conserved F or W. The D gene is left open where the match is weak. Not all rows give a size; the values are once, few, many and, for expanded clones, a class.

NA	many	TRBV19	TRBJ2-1	TGTGCCAGTAGTATTGTGCTAGTAGCGAATGAGCAGTTCTTC	CASSIVLVANEQFF
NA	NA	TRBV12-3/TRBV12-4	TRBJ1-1	TGTGCCAGCAGTTCCCCATTAACAGGGAACACTGAAGCTTTCTTT	CASSSPLTGNTEAFF
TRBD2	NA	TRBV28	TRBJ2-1	TGTGCCAGCAGTTGGGGTTGGGGACTAGCGGGATACAATGAGCAGTTCTTC	CASSWGWGLAGYNEQFF
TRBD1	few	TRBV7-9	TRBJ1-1	TGTGCCAGCAGCTTAATCGGACAGGGGTCCCATGAAGCTTTCTTT	CASSLIGQGSHEAFF
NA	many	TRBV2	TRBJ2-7	TGTGCCAGCAGTCCGCACTTGACGGCCTCCTACGAGCAGTACTTC	CASSPHLTASYEQYF
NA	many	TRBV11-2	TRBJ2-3	TGTGCCAGCAGCAAGATAGCTGATACGCAGTATTTT	CASSKIADTQYF
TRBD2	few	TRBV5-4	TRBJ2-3	TGTGCCAGCAGCTTGGAGTGGGCGGGAGTTAGTGCAGATACGCAGTATTTT	CASSLEWAGVSADTQYF
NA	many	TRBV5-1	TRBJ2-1	TGCGCCAGCAGCTTGGGGGACTTATCCTACAATGAGCAGTTCTTC	CASSLGDLSYNEQFF
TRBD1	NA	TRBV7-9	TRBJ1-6	TGTGCCAGCAGCCCCAGTCCCGGGACAGGGAAAGGTTCACCCCTCCACTTT	CASSPSPGTGKGSPLHF
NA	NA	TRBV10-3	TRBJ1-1	TGTGCCATCAGTGATGGACAGCCCCTAGCTAACACTGAAGCTTTCTTT	CAISDGQPLANTEAFF
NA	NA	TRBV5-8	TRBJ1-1	TGTGCCAGCAGTTGGGTTGGCGTGCGGACCAACACTGAAGCTTTCTTT	CASSWVGVRTNTEAFF
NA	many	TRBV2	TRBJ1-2	TGTGCCAGCAGTGGTGATAGCTATGGCTACACCTTC	CASSGDSYGYTF